These 12 T cell receptor beta chains came from one sample sequenced in a study of CD8+ T cells in alopecia areata. Treatment noted: oral pan-JAK inhibitor, 5-10 mg twice daily. RNA extraction and reverse transcription yielded cDNA as sequencing template. Sequencing used immunoSEQ multiplex PCR; TCRdb keeps in-frame clones, though not all of them. The table includes roughly 73,000 clones, over 25% detected once. The sample was CD8+ T cells sorted from blood, taken at week 4, from a patient treated with tofacitinib. These receptors all come from a human donor with alopecia areata.

The rearrangement uses TRBV29-1 and TRBJ2-1; D is perhaps TRBD2 (6 bases). Germline V gives CDR1 SQVTM, CDR2 ANQGSEA. The CDR3 is made up of 13 amino acids. With 7 bases removed from V and 7 bases from J, the gap between germline ends came to 17 bases. The CDR3 bases are TGCAGCGCCGACACGGGGGTTCTGAATGAGCAGTTCTTC. Amino acid sequence: CSADTGVLNEQFF.

This clone came up a few times. This chain connects TRBV27 to TRBJ2-7; TRBD2 aligns across 7 bases. The CDR3 spans 13 residues. Germline V gene data show CDR1 as MNHEY and CDR2 as SMNVEV (reference sequence). V shed 3 bases and J 3 bases; nucleotides not matched to a gene: 2. As DNA, the CDR3 is TGTGCCAGCAGTTTTGGACTAGACTACGAGCAGTACTTC. Residues: CASSFGLDYEQYF.

This sequence joins TRBV13 and TRBJ2-4, with D unclear. The V gene's germline CDR1 is PRHDT and CDR2 FYEKMQ (reference sequence). V was cut by 0 bases and J by 1 base, with 16 bases left in between. The CDR3 runs to 18 residues. The CDR3 coding sequence is TGTGCCAGCAGCTTAGGCCTAATCCGGGCTGAGGCCAAAAACATTCAGTACTTC. Its translation is CASSLGLIRAEAKNIQYF.

This clone was seen a few times. The rearrangement joins TRBV9 to TRBJ2-2; D unresolved. Germline V gene data show CDR1 as SGDLS and CDR2 as YYNGEE. This CDR3 has 13 residues. Trimming left V 0 bases short and J 9 bases short, with 9 bases between. The CDR3: CASSVGSIRELFF. CDR3 nucleotides: TGTGCCAGCAGCGTAGGGTCGATCCGGGAGCTGTTTTTT.

The V and J genes are TRBV9 and TRBJ2-7, with 10 positions matching TRBD2. From germline, CDR1 is SGDLS and CDR2 YYNGEE. The CDR3 loop spans 15 amino acids. The V and J ends lost 0 bases and 3 bases, in that order; junction bases with no gene match: 3. The CDR3 spells CASSVALAGDYEQYF. The CDR3 DNA is TGTGCCAGCAGCGTAGCCCTAGCGGGGGACTACGAGCAGTACTTC. Supplemented by reference TRBV9 and TRBJ2-7, the full variable domain reads DSGVTQTPKHLITATGQRVTLRCSPRSGDLSVYWYQQSLDQGLQFLIQYYNGEERAKGNILERFSAQQFPDLHSELNLSSLELGDSALYFCASSVALAGDYEQYFGPGTRLTVT.

The CDR3 DNA follows: TGCGCCAGCAGCCACCCCGACAGGGAGGGCTACACCTTC. It specifies CASSHPDREGYTF. This chain connects TRBV4-1 to TRBJ1-2; the match to TRBD1 covers 7 bases. J was trimmed by 8 bases and V by 3 bases; bases with no gene match: 6. The CDR3 loop spans 13 amino acids. Germline values: CDR1 MGHRA, CDR2 YSYEKL.

The rearrangement uses TRBV19 and TRBJ1-5; 7 nucleotides match TRBD1. Germline values: CDR1 LNHDA, CDR2 SQIVND (reference sequence). The CDR3 runs 15 residues. V was clipped by 3 bases and J by 4 bases; unmatched bases: 6. The CDR3 DNA is TGTGCCAGTAGTATTTCAAGGGGGCCAAATCAGCCCCAGCATTTT. Translation gives CASSISRGPNQPQHF.

The rearrangement joins TRBV29-1 to TRBJ2-3; 11 positions agree with TRBD2. The trim removed 6 bases at V and 5 bases at J, leaving 7 bases unmatched. Germline V CDR1 and CDR2: SQVTM, ANQGSEA. The CDR3 is made up of 14 amino acids. CDR3 residues: CSVALAGGLDTQYF. The DNA of the CDR3 is TGCAGCGTGGCTCTAGCGGGAGGACTAGATACGCAGTATTTT.

The sample holds a few counts of this clone. This rearrangement joins TRBV30 to TRBJ2-1; D may be TRBD2 (5 bases). V lost 4 bases and J 7 bases, leaving 11 bases between the germline ends. Germline V gives CDR1 GTSNPN, CDR2 SVGIG (reference sequence). The CDR3 is 12 amino acids. This CDR3 reads CAWMALENEQFF. CDR3 sequence (DNA): TGTGCCTGGATGGCACTAGAAAATGAGCAGTTCTTC.

This clone is deemed large. The chain is built from TRBV6-1 and TRBJ2-7, with TRBD1 as a possible D gene (7 bases). Germline assignment: CDR1 MNHNS and CDR2 SASEGT. V was pared by 0 bases and J by 4 bases, with 13 bases between. CDR3 length equals 15 residues. CDR3 in amino acids: CASSEAEGAVYEQYF. For the CDR3, the DNA is TGTGCCAGCAGTGAAGCGGAGGGGGCGGTATACGAGCAGTACTTC.

This rearrangement joins TRBV7-8 to TRBJ2-7; D may be TRBD2 (5 bases). CDR1 SGHVS and CDR2 FQNEAQ come from the germline V gene. V lost 0 bases, J lost 2 bases, and 8 bases lay in between. This CDR3 comprises 14 residues. The CDR3 reads CASSLAGETYEQYF. The DNA of the CDR3 is TGTGCCAGCAGCTTAGCGGGAGAAACCTACGAGCAGTACTTC.

The chain combines TRBV28 with TRBJ1-2; no clear D gene. There are 13 residues in the CDR3. V dropped 6 bases and J dropped 6 bases, with 14 bases sitting between them. Germline V CDR1 and CDR2: MDHEN, SYDVKM. CDR3 sequence reads: CASSPRPENGYTF. The DNA of the CDR3 is TGTGCCAGCAGCCCCCGGCCTGAGAATGGCTACACCTTC.